Listed below are T cell receptor beta chains from one sample, sequenced in a study of vaccination and CD4 T cells after COVID-19. These receptors have no identified antigens. TCRdb recomputed calls from the PCR reads with MiXCR, one row per CDR3 protein. The table shows about 15,000 distinct CDR3 sequences, with about 53% occurring only once. This specimen consisted of CD4+ T cells from blood, cultured in vitro, obtained before SARS-CoV-2 vaccination. The receptors stem from a human donor who had recovered from COVID-19. Both conserved end residues are part of each CDR3. A D gene is named only where the DNA matches it firmly.

d_call	v_call	cdr3_aa
.	TRBV4-2	CASSQDGRVNTEAFF
.	TRBV19	CASSIAGDSYEQYF
.	TRBV2	CASSEARAHGYTF
TRBD2	TRBV4-2	CASSQTGLGSETQYF
.	TRBV9	CASSETNSNTEAFF
TRBD2	TRBV28	CASIMGLAGGTDTQYF
.	TRBV9	CASSVSGEHGYTF
.	TRBV20-1	CSASRPLHDQPQHF
TRBD1	TRBV20-1	CSARDWGGTVPEPQHF
TRBD1	TRBV6-1	CASSEAGQLITDTQYF
.	TRBV6-1	CASDQTGSYTF
TRBD1	TRBV12-3/TRBV12-4	CASSRGSGGGPQHF
TRBD1	TRBV28	CASNYNRGPTANTGELFF
TRBD2	TRBV6-5	CASSWGTSGTDTQYF
TRBD1	TRBV29-1	CSAWDRGSEAFF
TRBD2	TRBV20-1	CSADGTSGTTDTQYF
.	TRBV6-2/TRBV6-3	CASSYELGGVTEAFF
TRBD1	TRBV2	CASRAGTGGNQPQHF
TRBD2	TRBV6-2/TRBV6-3	CASERLAGGSGEQFF
.	TRBV28	CASSPSIGGSNYGYTF
.	TRBV6-1	CASTTGALNSPLHF
TRBD2	TRBV7-2	CASSPRGGGNTQYF
TRBD1	TRBV6-2/TRBV6-3	CASSRGTGGDYEQYF
.	TRBV6-1	CASSRRNTEAFF
.	TRBV6-4	CANIPTDCNPPLHF
TRBD2	TRBV7-2	CASSLSIGGLNEQFF
TRBD1	TRBV7-8	CASSFSAGGMARGYTF
.	TRBV6-2/TRBV6-3	CASKRTQETQYF
.	TRBV27	CASSHFHTDTQYF
.	TRBV7-9	CASSTRRGGADEAFF
.	TRBV6-2/TRBV6-3	CASSYGGSLNTEAFF
.	TRBV20-1	CSAAAAGQETQYF